This TCR beta chain was found in a study of identical twins. The study's findings and limits: In cord blood, abundant beta clonotypes had fewer insertions; memory showed no trend. Invariant MAIT and iNKT cells may have partly biased zero-insertion analyses. Models came in too low on out-of-frame TCR alpha sharing in monozygotic twins.

Many counts were recorded for this clonotype. The antigen is unknown. CDR3 size: 20 residues. The V gene's germline CDR1 is LGHNA and CDR2 YSLEER. V lost 1 base and J lost 6; bases outside the gene matches: 16. Addition of a universal primer site occurred through template switching, and cDNA carried unique molecular identifiers. TCRdb re-derived calls from the 5' RACE reads in MiXCR, one entry per CDR3 protein. The sample contains a few hundred thousand distinct CDR3 sequences, roughly 9.5% of which appear only once. These data were also reused for a study on yellow fever vaccine responses in identical twins.

The TCR was taken from a woman aged 18-35 years in good health. The sequencing sample was made of PBMCs. The rearrangement joins TRBV4-3 to TRBJ2-2; TRBD2 matches 11 bases. In DNA form, the CDR3 reads TGCGCCAGCAGCCAAGCCCCCCTCCTAGCGGGAGGAAGGGGGCCCGGGGAGCTGTTTTTT. Its translation: CASSQAPLLAGGRGPGELFF.